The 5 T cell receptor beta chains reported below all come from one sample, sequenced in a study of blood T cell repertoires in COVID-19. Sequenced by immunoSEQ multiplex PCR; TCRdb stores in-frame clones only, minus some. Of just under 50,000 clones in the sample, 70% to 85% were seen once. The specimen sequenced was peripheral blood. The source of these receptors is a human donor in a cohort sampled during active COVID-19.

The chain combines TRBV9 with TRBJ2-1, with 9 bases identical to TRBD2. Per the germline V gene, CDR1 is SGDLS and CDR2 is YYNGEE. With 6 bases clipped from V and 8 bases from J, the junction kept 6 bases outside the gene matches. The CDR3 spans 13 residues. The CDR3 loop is CASTRLAVDEQFF. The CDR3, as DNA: TGTGCCAGCACCAGACTAGCGGTGGATGAGCAGTTCTTC. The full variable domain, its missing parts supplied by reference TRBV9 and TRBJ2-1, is DSGVTQTPKHLITATGQRVTLRCSPRSGDLSVYWYQQSLDQGLQFLIQYYNGEERAKGNILERFSAQQFPDLHSELNLSSLELGDSALYFCASTRLAVDEQFFGPGTRLTVL.

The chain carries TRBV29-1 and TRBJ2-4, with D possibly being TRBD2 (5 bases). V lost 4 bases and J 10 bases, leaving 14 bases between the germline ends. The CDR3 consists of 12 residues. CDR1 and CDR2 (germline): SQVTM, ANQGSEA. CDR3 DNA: TGCAGCGTTGTTTCGGGGTTCGAGATTCAGTACTTC. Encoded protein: CSVVSGFEIQYF.

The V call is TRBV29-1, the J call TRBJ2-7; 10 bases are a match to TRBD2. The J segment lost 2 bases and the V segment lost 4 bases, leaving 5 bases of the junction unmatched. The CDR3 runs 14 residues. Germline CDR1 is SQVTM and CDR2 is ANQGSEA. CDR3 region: CSVGVLAGPYEQYF. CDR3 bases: TGCAGCGTTGGGGTACTAGCGGGACCCTACGAGCAGTACTTC.

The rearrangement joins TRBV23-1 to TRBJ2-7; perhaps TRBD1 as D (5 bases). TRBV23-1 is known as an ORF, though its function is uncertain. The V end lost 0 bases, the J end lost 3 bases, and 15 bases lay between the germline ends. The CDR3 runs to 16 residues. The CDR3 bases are TGCGCCAGCAGTCAATCGAGGCAGGGCTGGGACTACGAGCAGTACTTC. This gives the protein CASSQSRQGWDYEQYF.

CDR3 sequence: CASSLVTAGTGNEQYF. In DNA, the CDR3 is TGTGCCAGCAGCTTAGTCACGGCCGGGACAGGGAACGAGCAGTACTTC. The chain has TRBV7-9 and TRBJ2-7, with 9 bases lining up with TRBD1. The trim removed 1 base at V and 5 bases at J, leaving 9 bases unmatched. The CDR3 runs 16 residues. Germline loops: CDR1 SEHNR, CDR2 FQNEAQ (reference sequence).